The 17 T cell receptor beta chains presented below share a single source sample, sequenced in a study of blood T cell repertoires in COVID-19. This table comes from immunoSEQ multiplex PCR, and its TCRdb copy is limited to in-frame clones, with some not included. The sample holds about 200,000 clones; about four fifths are singletons and the top ten take nearly 5%. Sequencing used PBMCs or T cells enriched from blood (not recorded which). The receptors originated from a woman aged 50 to 65 who had been exposed to COVID-19.

This chain uses TRBV7-8 with TRBJ1-6, with 9 positions matching TRBD1. V was pared by 5 bases and J by 9 bases, with 5 bases of the junction left unmatched. The germline gives CDR1 SGHVS, CDR2 FQNEAQ. CDR3 length: 14 amino acids. CDR3 nucleotide sequence: TGTGCCAGCAGCACGGGACAGGGAGGTTCACCCCTCCACTTT. It encodes CASSTGQGGSPLHF. Full variable domain (missing parts from reference TRBV7-8 and TRBJ1-6): GAGVSQSPRYKVAKRGQDVALRCDPISGHVSLFWYQQALGQGPEFLTYFQNEAQLDKSGLPSDRFFAERPEGSVSTLKIQRTQQEDSAVYLCASSTGQGGSPLHFGNGTRLTVT.

In this sample, this clone turned up a few times. The chain carries TRBV27 and TRBJ1-2, with D uncertain. Germline CDR1 is MNHEY and CDR2 is SMNVEV (reference sequence). Trimming took 5 bases from V and 0 from J, leaving 19 bases between them. This CDR3 is built from 17 residues. The CDR3 nucleotides are TGTGCCAGCAGTACCTCCCGCCTCGGAGATACTAACTATGGCTACACCTTC. This codes for CASSTSRLGDTNYGYTF.

The chain has TRBV19 and TRBJ2-3; D might be TRBD2 (5 bases). The CDR3 extends over 13 amino acids. CDR1 is LNHDA and CDR2 is SQIVND in the germline V gene (reference sequence). V lost 5 bases and J 8 bases, leaving 14 bases between the germline ends. In DNA, the CDR3 is TGTGCCAGTAGTCCCCAGGACTCGGGTACGCAGTATTTT. Its translation is CASSPQDSGTQYF.

V and J are TRBV10-1 and TRBJ1-1; 7 positions match TRBD1. Germline CDR1 WNHNN, CDR2 SYGVQD (reference sequence). V lost 6 bases to trimming and J lost 2 bases; unmatched junction nucleotides: 6. This CDR3 is built from 14 residues. The CDR3 loop reads CASSPGTANTEAFF. In nucleotides, the CDR3 is TGCGCCAGCAGCCCCGGGACAGCAAACACTGAAGCTTTCTTT.

CDR3 sequence (DNA): TGTGCCACCCAGGGACACCTCTCCTACAATGAGCAGTTCTTC. Residues: CATQGHLSYNEQFF. The chain joins TRBV24-1 to TRBJ2-1; D might be TRBD1 (6 bases). The CDR3 has 14 residues. Trimming removed 9 bases from V and 0 bases from J, with 11 bases in between. From germline, CDR1 is KGHDR and CDR2 SFDVKD.

This clone was counted once. Here the CDR3 reads CASTRGIEAFF. Written as DNA, the CDR3 is TGTGCCAGCACCCGGGGGATTGAAGCTTTCTTT. The rearrangement links TRBV7-9 to TRBJ1-1, with D tentatively TRBD1 (5 bases). This CDR3 has 11 amino acids. Germline V lookup: CDR1 SEHNR, CDR2 FQNEAQ (reference sequence). V was clipped by 7 bases and J by 7 bases, with 10 bases between them. Looking up the rest from reference TRBV7-9 and TRBJ1-1 gives the full variable domain: DTGVSQNPRHKITKRGQNVTFRCDPISEHNRLYWYRQTLGQGPEFLTYFQNEAQLEKSRLLSDRFSAERPKGSFSTLEIQRTEQGDSAMYLCASTRGIEAFFGQGTRLTVV.

This clone was seen only a few times. This chain uses TRBV19 with TRBJ2-2; 7 positions match TRBD1. The V gene's germline CDR1 is LNHDA and CDR2 SQIVND (reference sequence). Trimming removed 3 bases from V and 1 base from J; junction bases left unmatched: 5. This CDR3 spans 16 amino acids. CDR3 in DNA: TGTGCCAGTAGTATCGGGCAGGGGGTGAACACCGGGGAGCTGTTTTTT. Encoded protein: CASSIGQGVNTGELFF.

J is TRBJ1-3 and V is TRBV10-3; the D gene is possibly TRBD1 (6 bases). The ends were cut back, 4 bases at V and 0 bases at J, with 7 bases in the middle. The CDR3 is 14 amino acids. The germline gives CDR1 ENHRY, CDR2 SYGVKD. Written as DNA, the CDR3 is TGTGCCATCAGTGCGGACAGCTCTGGAAACACCATATATTTT. Translated, it gives CAISADSSGNTIYF.

This sequence joins TRBV12-3 or TRBV12-4 and TRBJ1-1, with a possible D match to TRBD1 (6 bases). CDR3 length: 12 amino acids. V lost 5 bases, J lost 10 bases, and 14 bases lay in between. CDR3 region: CASSPTGLRAFF. The CDR3 nucleotides read TGTGCCAGCAGTCCGACAGGCCTCAGAGCTTTCTTT.

This chain joins TRBV6-2 or TRBV6-3 and TRBJ2-4; D uncertain. The V gene lost 0 bases and the J gene lost 0 bases, with 9 bases spanning the gap. The germline CDR1 and CDR2 sequences are MNHEY and SVGEGT. The CDR3 loop spans 16 amino acids. CDR3 in DNA: TGTGCCAGCAGTTACTCGTTTGGGCTAGCCAAAAACATTCAGTACTTC. Its translation: CASSYSFGLAKNIQYF.

The chain combines TRBV9 with TRBJ2-3, with D perhaps TRBD1 (6 bases). The CDR3 has 15 residues. Germline values: CDR1 SGDLS, CDR2 YYNGEE. V was clipped by 4 bases and J by 2 bases, with 14 bases between them. This CDR3 reads CASSLTGWITDTQYF. CDR3 in DNA: TGTGCCAGCAGCTTGACAGGATGGATCACAGATACGCAGTATTTT.

The chain joins TRBV19 to TRBJ1-6, with unresolved D. This CDR3 has 12 amino acids. CDR1 and CDR2 from the germline V gene are LNHDA and SQIVND (reference sequence). Trimming cost V 3 bases and J 13 bases, with 10 bases left between them. The chain's CDR3 is CASSIPPRPLHF. The CDR3 DNA is TGTGCCAGTAGTATCCCCCCACGGCCCCTCCACTTT.

V usage is TRBV6-1 and J usage is TRBJ1-2, with a possible D match to TRBD1 (6 bases). Trimming shortened V by 2 bases and J by 9 bases, and 13 bases separated the two germline ends. Germline V lookup: CDR1 MNHNS, CDR2 SASEGT. This CDR3 contains 13 residues. The CDR3 here is CASSESVGASYTF. The CDR3 coding sequence is TGTGCCAGCAGTGAAAGCGTGGGGGCTAGCTACACCTTC.

The CDR3 bases are TGTGCCAGCAGCGAACCCCCTAGCGGCGAGGCAGATACGCAGTATTTT. Its protein product is CASSEPPSGEADTQYF. The chain has TRBV5-4 and TRBJ2-3; 7 nucleotides line up with TRBD2. J was trimmed by 4 bases and V by 4 bases; bases with no gene match: 12. From germline, CDR1 is SGHNT and CDR2 YYREEE (reference sequence). The CDR3 has 16 amino acids. The full variable domain, rest sourced from reference TRBV5-4 and TRBJ2-3, is ETGVTQSPTHLIKTRGQQVTLRCSSQSGHNTVSWYQQALGQGPQFIFQYYREEENGRGNFPPRFSGLQFPNYSSELNVNALELDDSALYLCASSEPPSGEADTQYFGPGTRLTVL.

The genes are TRBV27 and TRBJ1-4; perhaps TRBD1 as D (5 bases). The CDR3 is made up of 13 amino acids. Looked up from germline, CDR1 is MNHEY and CDR2 is SMNVEV (reference sequence). V was shortened by 6 bases and J by 6 bases, with 11 bases between the two germline ends. The CDR3 DNA follows: TGTGCCAGCAGGGGGGGGGTTTATGAAAAACTGTTTTTT. Amino acids: CASRGGVYEKLFF.

J is TRBJ1-2 and V is TRBV7-8; possibly TRBD1 for D (6 bases). V was trimmed by 1 base and J by 0 bases, leaving 9 bases between them. The germline gives CDR1 SGHVS, CDR2 FQNEAQ. This CDR3 has 15 amino acids. The CDR3 here is CASSLGGTSNYGYTF. In DNA, the CDR3 is TGTGCCAGCAGCTTAGGTGGGACATCTAACTATGGCTACACCTTC.

The genes are TRBV29-1 and TRBJ2-6, with a possible D match to TRBD1 (6 bases). V lost 5 bases and J 0 bases, leaving 11 bases between the germline ends. CDR1 and CDR2 from the germline V gene are SQVTM and ANQGSEA. The CDR3 is 15 amino acids. The CDR3 spells CSVTSTGSGANVLTF. The CDR3 DNA reads as TGCAGCGTTACCTCGACAGGCTCTGGGGCCAACGTCCTGACTTTC.